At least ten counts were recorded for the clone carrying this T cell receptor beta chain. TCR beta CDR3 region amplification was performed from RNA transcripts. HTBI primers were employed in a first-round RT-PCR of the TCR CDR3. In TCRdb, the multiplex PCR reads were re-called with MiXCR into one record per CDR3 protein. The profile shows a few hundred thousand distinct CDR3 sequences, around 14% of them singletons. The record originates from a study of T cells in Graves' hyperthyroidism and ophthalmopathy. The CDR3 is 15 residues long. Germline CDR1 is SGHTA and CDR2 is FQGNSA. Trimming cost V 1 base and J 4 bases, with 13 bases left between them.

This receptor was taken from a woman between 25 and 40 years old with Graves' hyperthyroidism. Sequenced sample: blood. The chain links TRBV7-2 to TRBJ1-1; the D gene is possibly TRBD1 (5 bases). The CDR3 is CASSLDRGSVTEAFF. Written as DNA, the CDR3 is TGTGCCAGCAGCTTAGATCGGGGGTCGGTCACTGAAGCTTTCTTT.